These T cell receptor beta chains were read from a single sample in a study of shared clonotypes between healthy human individuals. Measured with immunoSEQ multiplex PCR; TCRdb has only the in-frame clones, and not every one. This sample has 2 million to 2.5 million clones, with approximately 90% found just once. The source material was naive CD4+ T cells from PBMCs. The receptors here all came from a man between 18 and 29 years old in good health. Some clones in this sample may be carry-over from other donors' samples. Each CDR3 is given with its conserved first and last residue. The order of the fields is clone size, V gene, J gene, D gene, CDR3 protein, CDR3 DNA. D genes are given only for firm matches. Clone size appears in some rows only: once, few, many, or a class for an expanded clone.

once	TRBV29-1	TRBJ1-2	NA	CSVVQHGYTF	TGCAGCGTAGTGCAGCATGGCTACACCTTC
NA	TRBV2	TRBJ1-1	NA	CASSEQGYTAEAFF	TGTGCCAGCAGTGAGCAGGGGTACACAGCTGAAGCTTTCTTT
NA	TRBV2	TRBJ1-2	NA	CASSTMAYGYTF	TGTGCCAGTTCGACAATGGCCTATGGCTACACCTTC
NA	TRBV11-2	TRBJ2-7	NA	CASSPAGNEQYF	TGTGCCAGCAGCCCGGCCGGCAACGAGCAGTACTTC
NA	TRBV2	TRBJ2-7	NA	CASSESRYEQYF	TGTGCCAGCAGTGAATCCCGATACGAGCAGTACTTC
few	TRBV28	TRBJ1-5	NA	CASGRPVQPQHF	TGTGCCAGCGGACGGCCCGTTCAGCCCCAGCATTTT
NA	TRBV4-1	TRBJ2-1	NA	CASSQYVGLLNEQFF	TGCGCCAGCAGCCAATACGTGGGGCTGCTCAATGAGCAGTTCTTC
NA	TRBV7-8	TRBJ2-4	NA	CASSPLNRLAKNIQYF	TGTGCCAGCAGCCCGCTAAACAGGCTAGCCAAAAACATTCAGTACTTC
NA	TRBV2	TRBJ2-3	NA	CASSETRTGTDTQYF	TGTGCCAGCAGTGAAACTAGAACAGGCACAGATACGCAGTATTTT
NA	TRBV7-2	TRBJ2-7	NA	CASSLGWFGEEQYF	TGTGCCAGCAGCTTAGGTTGGTTTGGGGAGGAGCAGTACTTC
NA	TRBV2	TRBJ1-2	TRBD1	CASSEQDRVSYGYTF	TGTGCCAGCAGTGAGCAAGACAGGGTATCCTATGGCTACACCTTC
NA	TRBV4-2	TRBJ2-1	TRBD2	CASRESGRPLREQFF	TGTGCCAGCAGAGAGAGCGGGAGGCCCCTTCGAGAGCAGTTCTTC
NA	TRBV4-1	TRBJ1-4	TRBD1	CASRKQGTNEKLFF	TGCGCCAGCAGGAAACAGGGGACTAATGAAAAACTGTTTTTT
NA	TRBV7-3	TRBJ2-2	TRBD1	CASSLTGGTNTGELFF	TGTGCCAGCAGCTTAACAGGGGGCACGAACACCGGGGAGCTGTTTTTT
NA	TRBV28	TRBJ1-5	NA	CASSFKQPQHF	TGTGCCAGCAGTTTTAAGCAGCCCCAGCATTTT
NA	TRBV2	TRBJ2-3	TRBD1	CASSATGGATDTQYF	TGTGCCAGCAGCGCAACAGGGGGCGCCACAGATACGCAGTATTTT
NA	TRBV19	TRBJ2-2	TRBD1	CASSILGTGPLTGELFF	TGTGCCAGTAGTATTTTAGGGACAGGGCCCTTAACCGGGGAGCTGTTTTTT
NA	TRBV19	TRBJ2-1	TRBD2	CASKPPNSGSNPEQFF	TGTGCCAGTAAACCCCCGAATAGCGGGAGTAATCCTGAGCAGTTCTTC
NA	TRBV5-4	TRBJ2-1	NA	CASSLLVIGLSNEQFF	TGTGCCAGCAGCTTGTTAGTTATAGGGTTAAGCAATGAGCAGTTCTTC
NA	TRBV25-1	TRBJ2-1	NA	CASSEYPPRGPRGNEQFF	TGTGCCAGCAGTGAATATCCCCCCCGCGGACCTCGGGGCAATGAGCAGTTCTTC
NA	TRBV7-2	TRBJ1-2	TRBD1	CASSRQGPIYGYTF	TGTGCCAGCAGTCGACAGGGACCGATCTATGGCTACACCTTC
once	TRBV5-1	TRBJ2-3	TRBD2	CASSSVLAGVADTQYF	TGCGCCAGCAGCTCGGTACTAGCGGGAGTGGCAGATACGCAGTATTTT
NA	TRBV6-1	TRBJ1-2	NA	CASSLEGPYDGYTF	TGTGCCAGCAGCTTGGAGGGGCCTTATGATGGCTACACCTTC
once	TRBV19	TRBJ2-5	NA	CASSSTGPPYF	TGTGCCAGTAGTTCCACAGGGCCGCCGTACTTC
once	TRBV7-2	TRBJ2-1	NA	CASSLEAGNEQFF	TGTGCCAGCAGCTTAGAGGCAGGGAATGAGCAGTTCTTC
NA	TRBV7-9	TRBJ2-1	NA	CASSLAWTAGFYEQFF	TGTGCCAGCAGCTTAGCGTGGACAGCGGGCTTCTATGAGCAGTTCTTC
NA	TRBV5-4	TRBJ2-5	NA	CASNARGADGETQYF	TGTGCCAGCAACGCGAGGGGAGCTGATGGGGAGACCCAGTACTTC
NA	TRBV5-1	TRBJ1-1	NA	CASSLETAKNTEAFF	TGCGCCAGCAGCTTGGAGACAGCTAAGAACACTGAAGCTTTCTTT
NA	TRBV6-4	TRBJ2-7	NA	CASSAGPNYEQYF	TGTGCCAGCAGTGCGGGTCCTAACTACGAGCAGTACTTC
NA	TRBV29-1	TRBJ2-7	NA	CSVQGRANYEQYF	TGCAGCGTACAGGGTCGGGCTAACTACGAGCAGTACTTC
NA	TRBV5-1	TRBJ2-1	NA	CASSPAGSSYNEQFF	TGCGCCAGCAGCCCGGCCGGGAGCTCCTACAATGAGCAGTTCTTC
NA	TRBV7-8	TRBJ1-1	TRBD1	CASSWDRANTEAFF	TGTGCCAGCAGCTGGGACAGGGCTAACACTGAAGCTTTCTTT
NA	TRBV6-1	TRBJ1-2	TRBD1	CASTDRGAYGYTF	TGTGCCAGCACGGACAGGGGGGCGTACGGCTACACCTTC
NA	TRBV28	TRBJ2-3	NA	CASKAADTQYF	TGTGCCAGCAAGGCGGCGGATACGCAGTATTTT
once	TRBV28	TRBJ2-3	TRBD2	CASSLGLAGGAPLSDTQYF	TGTGCCAGCAGTTTGGGACTAGCGGGAGGTGCTCCGCTGTCAGATACGCAGTATTTT
NA	TRBV4-3	TRBJ1-1	NA	CASSLYGVGLNTEAFF	TGCGCCAGCAGCCTTTATGGGGTGGGACTAAACACTGAAGCTTTCTTT
once	TRBV11-3	TRBJ2-7	NA	CASSRKGTSYEQYF	TGTGCCAGCAGCCGGAAGGGTACCTCCTACGAGCAGTACTTC
NA	TRBV5-8	TRBJ2-1	NA	CASSLVANSYNEQFF	TGTGCCAGCAGCTTGGTCGCGAATTCCTACAATGAGCAGTTCTTC
NA	TRBV5-1	TRBJ2-2	TRBD1	CASSLSDRGTGELFF	TGCGCCAGCAGCTTATCGGACAGGGGGACCGGGGAGCTGTTTTTT
NA	TRBV7-3	TRBJ1-4	NA	CASSVAGANEKLFF	TGTGCCAGCAGCGTAGCAGGGGCTAATGAAAAACTGTTTTTT
NA	TRBV19	TRBJ1-5	TRBD1	CASSPGTGFNQPQHF	TGTGCCAGTAGTCCCGGGACAGGGTTTAATCAGCCCCAGCATTTT
NA	TRBV5-1	TRBJ2-7	NA	CASSSGGAGAEQYF	TGCGCCAGCAGCTCTGGGGGGGCCGGGGCCGAGCAGTACTTC
NA	TRBV6-5	TRBJ2-6	TRBD1	CASSNRGSGANVLTF	TGTGCCAGCAGCAACAGGGGCTCTGGGGCCAACGTCCTGACTTTC
NA	TRBV6-4	TRBJ2-7	NA	CASSDPGYYEQYF	TGTGCCAGCAGTGACCCGGGCTATTACGAGCAGTACTTC
NA	TRBV4-2	TRBJ2-3	TRBD2	CASSQDIGAASGIGTDTQYF	TGTGCCAGCAGCCAAGATATAGGGGCGGCTAGCGGGATTGGGACAGATACGCAGTATTTT
NA	TRBV18	TRBJ2-7	TRBD2	CASSPPGRGRDEQYF	TGTGCCAGCTCACCACCCGGGAGGGGTCGGGACGAGCAGTACTTC
NA	TRBV28	TRBJ2-3	TRBD2	CASSSSGSHDTQYF	TGTGCCAGCAGTTCAAGCGGGAGTCATGATACGCAGTATTTT
NA	TRBV19	TRBJ2-7	TRBD2	CASSPGLAGGAGSMYEQYF	TGTGCCAGTAGCCCCGGACTAGCGGGAGGGGCGGGTTCTATGTACGAGCAGTACTTC
NA	TRBV10-3	TRBJ2-3	NA	CASSQGLDTQYF	TGTGCCTCCTCACAGGGACTAGATACGCAGTATTTT
NA	TRBV6-5	TRBJ1-2	NA	CASSYSEQPTNYGYTF	TGTGCCAGCAGTTACTCCGAGCAGCCAACTAACTATGGCTACACCTTC
NA	TRBV5-4	TRBJ2-2	NA	CASSSGPGSAGELFF	TGTGCCAGCAGCTCGGGTCCGGGAAGCGCCGGGGAGCTGTTTTTT
NA	TRBV30	TRBJ1-1	NA	CAWGLTNRAMNTEAFF	TGTGCCTGGGGACTAACTAACAGGGCTATGAACACTGAAGCTTTCTTT
NA	TRBV7-2	TRBJ2-7	TRBD1	CASSPRGGTGSTYEQYF	TGTGCCAGCAGCCCCAGGGGGGGGACAGGGTCCACCTACGAGCAGTACTTC
once	TRBV9	TRBJ2-1	NA	CASSHGKRDGGSYNEQFF	TGTGCCAGCAGCCACGGAAAACGGGATGGGGGCTCCTACAATGAGCAGTTCTTC
once	TRBV5-4	TRBJ1-1	NA	CASSLGLGGEAFF	TGTGCCAGCAGCTTGGGTCTCGGCGGTGAAGCTTTCTTT
NA	TRBV10-3	TRBJ1-4	NA	CATADQNEKLFF	TGTGCCACTGCAGATCAAAATGAAAAACTGTTTTTT